The sequence of this TCR beta chain was determined in a study of CD8+CD57+ T cells in acquired aplastic anemia. CD8+CD57+ cell expansion had been shown by flow cytometry in patients chosen for sequencing. Genomic DNA acted as the template from which TCR beta VDJ combination and CDR3 sequence profiling were carried out. TCRdb reanalysed the reads using MiXCR and keeps one entry per CDR3 protein. Here the sample spans a few hundred thousand distinct CDR3 sequences, approximately 82% being singletons. CDR1 is SGHDT, CDR2 YYEEEE, per germline. This CDR3 is built from 13 residues. V lost 0 bases and J lost 6, with 6 bases in between. As for this clonotype: A much larger clonotype is one base distant, so this may be a read error.

The gene calls are TRBV5-6 and TRBJ1-4; no clear D. The source is a human donor with aplastic anemia. The source material was sorted CD4+, CD8+, or CD8+CD57+ T cells (not recorded which) from PBMCs. In DNA, the CDR3 is TGTGCCAGCAGCTTGGAGAGGGATGAAAAACTGTTTTTT. This codes for CASSLERDEKLFF.